Reported below is one TCR beta chain. V gave up 4 bases and J gave up 0 bases; unmatched junction bases: 6. The CDR3 has 17 residues. Germline CDR1 is LNHNV and CDR2 is YYDKDF (reference sequence). This entry comes from a study of blood T cell repertoires in COVID-19. Study in general: Donors in the United States, Italy and Spain gave samples during acute or convalescent COVID-19. T cells, B-cell-depleted T cells, or PBMCs supplied cDNA or gDNA.

Methods used by the authors: Amplifying reference gene primers gave estimates of nucleated cell counts. Some clones are missing from TCRdb's copy, which holds only in-frame ones; the method was immunoSEQ multiplex PCR. V and J calls and clone size are those listed in that table; D and trimming were worked out from the DNA. The sample lists over 50,000 clones, about 81% occurring once. The sequenced material came from peripheral blood. The receptor comes from an elderly man with acute or convalescent COVID-19. This chain connects TRBV15 to TRBJ2-4, with TRBD2 identical over 10 bases. The CDR3 nucleotides read TGTGCCACCAGCACAGGACTAGCGGAACTAGCCAAAAACATTCAGTACTTC. It is translated as CATSTGLAELAKNIQYF.